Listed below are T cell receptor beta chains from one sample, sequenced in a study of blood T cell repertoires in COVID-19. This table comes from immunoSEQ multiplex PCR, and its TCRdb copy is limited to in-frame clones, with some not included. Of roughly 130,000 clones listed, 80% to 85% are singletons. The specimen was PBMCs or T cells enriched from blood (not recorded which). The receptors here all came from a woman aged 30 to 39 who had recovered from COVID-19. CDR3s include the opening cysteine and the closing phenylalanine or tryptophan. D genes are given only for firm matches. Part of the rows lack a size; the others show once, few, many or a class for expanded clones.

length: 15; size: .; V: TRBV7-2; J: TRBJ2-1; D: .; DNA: TGTGCCAGCAGCTTAGGAAGAGGGAAAGGTGGTGAGCAGTTCTTC; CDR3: CASSLGRGKGGEQFF
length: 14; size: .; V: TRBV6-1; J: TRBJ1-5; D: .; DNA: TGTGCCAGCAGTGATCCGGGGGGGGCGCGGCCCCAGCATTTT; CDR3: CASSDPGGARPQHF
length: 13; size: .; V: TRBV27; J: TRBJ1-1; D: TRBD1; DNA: TGTGCCAGCATACCAAGGACAGGGGGGATAGCTTTCTTT; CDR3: CASIPRTGGIAFF
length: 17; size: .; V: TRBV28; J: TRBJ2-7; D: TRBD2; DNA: TGTGCCAGCAGTTCCGGGACTAGCGGGAGAGGGTCCTACGAGCAGTACTTC; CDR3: CASSSGTSGRGSYEQYF
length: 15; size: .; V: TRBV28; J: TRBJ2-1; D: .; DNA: TGTGCCAGCAGTATTGCGGGCAGCTCCTACAATGAGCAGTTCTTC; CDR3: CASSIAGSSYNEQFF
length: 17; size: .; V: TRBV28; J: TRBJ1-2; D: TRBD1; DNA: TGTGCCAGCAGTTCTTATCGCGGGGGACAGGGGGCGAGTGGCTACACCTTC; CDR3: CASSSYRGGQGASGYTF
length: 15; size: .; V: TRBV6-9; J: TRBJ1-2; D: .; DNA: TGTGCCAGCAGTTACGGTGGGAGAGATAACTATGGCTACACCTTC; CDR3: CASSYGGRDNYGYTF
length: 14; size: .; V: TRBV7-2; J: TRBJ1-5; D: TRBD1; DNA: TGTGCCAGCAGCTTAAAGACAGGGGCTCAGCCCCAGCATTTT; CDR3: CASSLKTGAQPQHF
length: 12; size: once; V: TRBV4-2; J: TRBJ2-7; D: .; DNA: TGTGCCAGCAGCCAAGGGAGGGACGAGCAGTACTTC; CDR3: CASSQGRDEQYF
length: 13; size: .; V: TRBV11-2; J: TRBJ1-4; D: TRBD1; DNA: TGTGCCAGCAGCAACAGGGGTGGAGAAAAACTGTTTTTT; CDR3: CASSNRGGEKLFF
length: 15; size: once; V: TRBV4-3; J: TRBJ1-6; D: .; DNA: TGCGCCAGCAGCCAAGAGCGGGGGTTGAATTCACCCCTCCACTTT; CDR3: CASSQERGLNSPLHF
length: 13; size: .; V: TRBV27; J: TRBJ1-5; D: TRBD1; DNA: TGTGCCAGCAAGAAGGGGGCTAGTCAGCCCCAGCATTTT; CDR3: CASKKGASQPQHF
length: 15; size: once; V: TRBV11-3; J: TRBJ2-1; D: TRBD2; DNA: TGTGCCAGCAGCTTAGTCCTAGCGGGAGTGAATGAGCAGTTCTTC; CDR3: CASSLVLAGVNEQFF
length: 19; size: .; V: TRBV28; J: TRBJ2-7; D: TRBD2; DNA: TGTGCCAGCACCGCATCGGGACTAGCGGGACTAAGGGGCTCCTACGAGCAGTACTTC; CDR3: CASTASGLAGLRGSYEQYF
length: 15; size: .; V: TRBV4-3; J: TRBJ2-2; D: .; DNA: TGCGCCAGCAGCTGGAGTATGGAGAGCACCGGGGAGCTGTTTTTT; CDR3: CASSWSMESTGELFF
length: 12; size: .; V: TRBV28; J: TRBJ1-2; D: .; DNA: TGTGCCAGCAGTCTCGGTTATTATGGCTACACCTTC; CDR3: CASSLGYYGYTF
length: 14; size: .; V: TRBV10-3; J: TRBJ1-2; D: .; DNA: TGTGCCATCAGTGAAGTTCAGGGTAACTATGGCTACACCTTC; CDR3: CAISEVQGNYGYTF
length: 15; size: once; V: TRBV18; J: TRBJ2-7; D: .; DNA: TGTGCCAGCTCACCACCGACTAGTTCCCTCCGCGAGCAGTACTTC; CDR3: CASSPPTSSLREQYF
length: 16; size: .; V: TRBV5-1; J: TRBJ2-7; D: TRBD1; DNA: TGCGCCAGCAGCTTCGGGACAGGCGTACGCTCCTACGAGCAGTACTTC; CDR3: CASSFGTGVRSYEQYF
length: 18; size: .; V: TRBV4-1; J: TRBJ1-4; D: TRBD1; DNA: TGCGCCAGCAGCCAAGATCAGAGAGACAGGGGCTTCAATGAAAAACTGTTTTTT; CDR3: CASSQDQRDRGFNEKLFF
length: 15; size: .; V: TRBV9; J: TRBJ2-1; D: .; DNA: TGTGCCAGCAGCGAAACTAGTGGATTAAACAATGAGCAGTTCTTC; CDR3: CASSETSGLNNEQFF
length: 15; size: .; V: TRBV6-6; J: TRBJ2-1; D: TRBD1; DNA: TGTGCCAGCAGTTACCTATCTGCCGGCAGGGGGCGGGAGTTCTTC; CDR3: CASSYLSAGRGREFF
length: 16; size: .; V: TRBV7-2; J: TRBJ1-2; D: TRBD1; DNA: TGTGCCAGCAGCAAAGCGGGGGGCAGGGGGTACTATGGCTACACCTTC; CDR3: CASSKAGGRGYYGYTF
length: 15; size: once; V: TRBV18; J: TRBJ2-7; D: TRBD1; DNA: TGTGCCAGCTCACCAACCGGACAGGGGCTCGGAGAGCAGTACTTC; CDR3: CASSPTGQGLGEQYF
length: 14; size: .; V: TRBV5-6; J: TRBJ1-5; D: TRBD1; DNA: TGTGCCAGCAGCGCTGACAGGGGACGTCAGCCCCAGCATTTT; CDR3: CASSADRGRQPQHF
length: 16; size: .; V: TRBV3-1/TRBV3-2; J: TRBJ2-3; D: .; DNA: TGTGCCAGCAGTTACTACGGGCCCTTGGGGGGAGATACGCAGTATTTT; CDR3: CASSYYGPLGGDTQYF
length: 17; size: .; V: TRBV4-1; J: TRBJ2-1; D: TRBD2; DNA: TGCGCCAGCAGCCAAGAGGAAGCGGGAGTTGCCTACAATGAGCAGTTCTTC; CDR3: CASSQEEAGVAYNEQFF
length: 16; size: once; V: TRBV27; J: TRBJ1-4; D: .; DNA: TGTGCCAGCAGTTTATTTAACAGGGCCTCTAATGAAAAACTGTTTTTT; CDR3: CASSLFNRASNEKLFF
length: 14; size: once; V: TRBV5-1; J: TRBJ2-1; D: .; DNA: TGCGCCAGCTGTACAGGGAGCTCCTACAATGAGCAGTTCTTC; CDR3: CASCTGSSYNEQFF
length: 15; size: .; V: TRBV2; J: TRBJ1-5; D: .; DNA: TGTGCCAGCAGGGTAGACTTCGGCGGCAATCAGCCCCAGCATTTT; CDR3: CASRVDFGGNQPQHF
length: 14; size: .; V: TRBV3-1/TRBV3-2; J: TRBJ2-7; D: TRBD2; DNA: TGTGCCAGCAGCCAAGCTGCGGGGGGGAGGGAGCAGTACTTC; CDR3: CASSQAAGGREQYF
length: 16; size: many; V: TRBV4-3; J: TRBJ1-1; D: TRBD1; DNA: TGCGCCAGCAGCCAAGATTTCAGGGGGTTGAACACTGAAGCTTTCTTT; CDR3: CASSQDFRGLNTEAFF
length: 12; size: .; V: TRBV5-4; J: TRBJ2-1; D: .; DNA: TGTGCCAGCTATGGCAGGGGCGATGAGCAGTTCTTC; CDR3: CASYGRGDEQFF
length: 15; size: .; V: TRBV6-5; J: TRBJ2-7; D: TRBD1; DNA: TGTGCCAGCACCGACAGGGCAGTAGCTGGCTACGAGCAGTACTTC; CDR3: CASTDRAVAGYEQYF
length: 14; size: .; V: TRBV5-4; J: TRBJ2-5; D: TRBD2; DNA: TGTGCCAGCAGCCCGGGGGGGATGGGCGAGACCCAGTACTTC; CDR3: CASSPGGMGETQYF
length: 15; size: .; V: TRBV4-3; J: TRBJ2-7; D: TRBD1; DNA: TGCGCCAGCAGCCAAGGGACAGGAGCCTCCTACGAGCAGTACTTC; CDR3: CASSQGTGASYEQYF
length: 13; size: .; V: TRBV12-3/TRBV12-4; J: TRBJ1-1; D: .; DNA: TGTGCCAGCAGTTTACGGGGGGGCACTGAAGCTTTCTTT; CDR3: CASSLRGGTEAFF
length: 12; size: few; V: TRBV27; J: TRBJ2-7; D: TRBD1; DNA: TGTGCCAGCATTGACAGGGACTACGAGCAGTACTTC; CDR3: CASIDRDYEQYF
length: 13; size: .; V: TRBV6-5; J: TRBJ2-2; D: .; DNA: TGTGCCAGCAGACCGCTAAGCACCGGGGAGCTGTTTTTT; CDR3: CASRPLSTGELFF
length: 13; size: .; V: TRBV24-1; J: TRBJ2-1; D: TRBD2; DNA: TGTGCCACCTCGGCTAGCGGGTACAATGAGCAGTTCTTC; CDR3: CATSASGYNEQFF
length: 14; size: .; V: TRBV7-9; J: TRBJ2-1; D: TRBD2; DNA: TGTGCCAGCAGCCTGACTAGCGGAGGGGGGGAGCAGTTCTTC; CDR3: CASSLTSGGGEQFF
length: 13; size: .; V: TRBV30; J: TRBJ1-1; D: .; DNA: TGTGCCTGGAGTGTAAACAGTAAATCTGAAGCTTTCTTT; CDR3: CAWSVNSKSEAFF
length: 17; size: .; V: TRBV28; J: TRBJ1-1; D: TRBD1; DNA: TGTGCCAGCAGTTTAGGGGTGGCCGGGACAGGGAAGGCTGAAGCTTTCTTT; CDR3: CASSLGVAGTGKAEAFF
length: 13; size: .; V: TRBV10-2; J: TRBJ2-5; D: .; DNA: TGCGCCAGCAGTCGGCAGGCCCAAGAGACCCAGTACTTC; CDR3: CASSRQAQETQYF
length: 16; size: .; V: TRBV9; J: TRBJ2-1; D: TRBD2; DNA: TGTGCCAGCAGCGTAGTGTCAGCGGGGGAATACAATGAGCAGTTCTTC; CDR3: CASSVVSAGEYNEQFF